This T cell receptor (beta chain) derives from a study of cytomegalovirus exposure and HLA in healthy donors. Study-level findings and limits: Data from an earlier analysis indicated that most TCR beta V segments were productive either about 87% or about 30% of the time.

J was trimmed by 2 bases and V by 6 bases; bases with no gene match: 4. The CDR3 loop spans 15 amino acids. In germline, CDR1 is MDHEN, CDR2 SYDVKM. Primers included in the PCR were 60 Vbeta and 13 Jbeta primers. Assay: immunoSEQ multiplex PCR; the TCRdb copy retains only in-frame clones and omits some. The sample yields around 160,000 clones, 65% to 70% seen once. Points on this clone: The antigen remains unidentified.

This chain uses TRBV28 with TRBJ1-5, with TRBD1 matching over 10 bases. This clonotype was sampled from a woman younger than 30 in good health and CMV-seropositive. The sample consisted of PBMCs. CDR3 coding DNA: TGTGCCAGCAGATCGACAGGGGGCCGCAATCAGCCCCAGCATTTT. Protein product: CASRSTGGRNQPQHF.